This T cell receptor (beta chain) came from a study of cytomegalovirus exposure and HLA in healthy donors. Across the study: Researchers found that roughly 77% of 350 to 500 genotyped donors fell within the Caucasian-associated ancestry cluster.

Use of 60 Vbeta and 13 Jbeta primers characterized the PCR. As processed by the authors: In a later analysis, the count reached some 75 million unique TCR beta chains, with 9 million to 11 million shared. The method was immunoSEQ multiplex PCR; TCRdb's version includes in-frame clones alone and lacks a portion of them. Clone size and V and J calls were adopted from that table, with D and trimming inferred from the DNA. The sample consists of roughly 200,000 clones, roughly 76% of them appearing once. Study-wide findings and caveats: Reportedly, cytomegalovirus status was diagnosed with high sensitivity and specificity. Reported findings show TCR beta sequences accurately forecast HLA-A and HLA-B alleles in most subjects.

With 9 bases removed from V and 1 base from J, the gap between germline ends came to 15 bases. CDR1 is MNHEY, CDR2 SVGAGI, per germline. The CDR3 spans 14 residues. Points on this clone: Its antigen remains unidentified.

Sequencing was done on a sample of PBMCs. This TCR was sampled from a woman in her thirties in good health and CMV-seropositive. The chain carries TRBV6-5 and TRBJ1-2; a possible D gene is TRBD1 (5 bases). DNA of the CDR3: TGTGCCAGTTGGCCCGGGGGTGGTAACTATGGCTACACCTTC. It encodes CASWPGGGNYGYTF.